This T cell receptor beta chain was observed in a study of T cell responses to AZD1222 COVID-19 vaccine. General observations from the study: The study identified only six AZD1222 recipients as seropositive at baseline. Possibly, clonal diversity was underestimated; donors were largely white British and included more females. Elevations in Spike-specific TCR breadth and depth followed administration of two AZD1222 doses. Unmutated variant regions reportedly attract nearly half of all spike-specific TCRs.

The CDR3 is 12 residues long. The germline V gene has CDR1 ENHRY and CDR2 SYGVKD. Trimming left V 6 bases short and J 7 bases short, with 12 bases between. This clone was detected once. Its specificity is unknown. The protocol was immunoSEQ multiplex PCR, while the TCRdb copy is restricted to in-frame clones and leaves out a portion. This table has around 99,000 clones, more than 90% appearing once. The input for sequencing was peripheral blood, taken on day 0 of AZD1222 vaccination. This chain connects TRBV10-3 to TRBJ1-1; D remains unclear. The receptor was isolated from an adult in good health. CDR3 DNA sequence: TGTGCCATCAGGCGACGGGAGGGTGAAGCTTTCTTT. It specifies CAIRRREGEAFF.